This T cell receptor beta chain was profiled in a study of glioma-infiltrating T cells (dated by TCRdb to 2015 to 2016). Regarding the complete study: The low-grade gliomas were WHO grade II oligodendrogliomas or astrocytomas, while the glioblastomas were WHO grade IV tumors sampled at initial diagnosis rather than at recurrent diagnosis. Dexamethasone was administered to glioma patients for six or fewer days before surgery. The sequencing target for blood libraries was about 4.5- to 11-fold coverage of some 980,000 peripheral T cells. TCR alpha- and beta-chain repertoires were sequenced from glioma tissue, non-neoplastic brain tissue and matched peripheral blood mononuclear cells. To measure divergence between tissue and blood T-cell populations, each tissue-infiltrating repertoire was compared with the peripheral blood repertoire of the same patient. Three low-grade glioma patients, about 8 primary glioblastoma patients, and three non-glioma patients who contributed non-neoplastic brain tissue made up the paired cohort. Results and caveats for the whole study, not just this receptor: The group comparisons were based on small numbers of patients: three non-neoplastic, three low-grade glioma and eight glioblastoma patients. A signature set of shared blood CDR3 motifs marked patients with low tissue-blood divergence and was depleted in highly divergent patients. VJ-independent divergence between tissue and blood was below expectation in non-neoplastic patients but above expectation in all gliomas, especially low-grade gliomas. Very few CDR3 sequences were shared between tissue and blood, attributed to high CDR3 diversity and limited sampling.

This clonotype has more than one count but fewer than ten. Its binding antigen is unknown. Qualities for individual bases were not recorded, and no much larger clone is one base off. Immediately after resection, surgical brain or tumor specimens were cryofrozen in liquid nitrogen, with peripheral blood cells collected concurrently. CDR1 LGHDT and CDR2 YNNKEL were looked up in the germline V gene (reference sequence). Cut back by 1 base and 1 base, the V and J ends lie 5 bases apart. Counted from cysteine to phenylalanine, this CDR3 has 14 amino acids. Left in the record is the CDR3 DNA by itself, 42 bases read in frame from the first base. The iRepertoire nested amplicon-rescue multiplex PCR (arm-PCR) platform was used to amplify TCR alpha and beta CDR3 regions from RNA. The input for one-step reverse transcription and amplification was roughly 100-400 ng of tissue mRNA or PBMC total RNA. Following bead purification, Illumina adapters were added through a secondary multiplex PCR, and the libraries were then gel-purified between 200 and 400 bp. Internal 6-nucleotide barcodes were carried by the libraries and were used for demultiplexing. Sequencing of libraries was performed on an Illumina MiSeq with 2x220 or 2x250 nucleotide paired-end reads. Per the authors' processing: Paired reads were merged with FLASH 1.2.11 and aligned to the GRCh37 human genome with BWA-MEM before extracting TRA and TRB reads. An IMGT-derived reference of cassette sequences and CDR3 motifs, with pseudogenes included, was used for V and J assignment. Three-frame translation of reads was performed, and productive CDR3s were defined as those with a C...FGXG motif and no stop codons. Unique combinations of V-J cassette pair and CDR3 amino acid sequence were defined as clonotypes. Hamming distance filtering was applied to reads, with thresholds set by the sequence error rate of each sample in mapped regions. Clones were called with MiXCR by TCRdb after fastp trimmed the public reads at Q25, and only in-frame beta chains were retained. Each CDR3 protein gets just one entry, which takes the most common genes and DNA from the rows behind it. It is TCRdb's table, rather than the study itself, that gives the V and J calls and clone size. The sample contains 300,000 to 450,000 distinct CDR3 sequences, about two fifths of them found a single time. The top ten clones comprise around 13% of the sample.

This chain is built from TRBV3-1 and TRBJ1-5, with an unclear D gene assignment. The sample comprised glioma tissue, nonneoplastic brain tissue, or PBMCs (not recorded which). This sequence was found in a human donor with low-grade glioma or glioblastoma, undergoing nonglioma brain surgery, or in good health (not recorded which). This receptor carries the CDR3 CASSQVGSNQPQHF. The DNA reads TGTGCCAGCAGCCAAGTGGGAAGCAATCAGCCCCAGCATTTT.